This T cell receptor (beta chain) originates from a study of shared clonotypes between healthy human individuals. At the level of the study: The donor group consisted of two women and three men, aged 18 to 49. Plates per donor: three CD4 naive, three CD4 memory, two CD8 naive, one CD8 memory. Study-wide results and limits: The study generally estimated greater richness for naive than memory subsets.

Germline V gene sequence: CDR1 SGHTA, CDR2 FQGNSA. The CDR3 contains 17 residues. The V end was cut by 0 bases, the J end by 1 base, with 14 bases between. On this clone: Its antigen is still unknown.

This table comes from immunoSEQ multiplex PCR, and its TCRdb copy is limited to in-frame clones, with some not included. The data contain 950,000 to 1,100,000 clones, 75% to 85% of them singletons. The chain is built from TRBV7-2 and TRBJ2-3; D might be TRBD1 or TRBD2, each matching 6 bases. The clonotype originates from a man in his late teens or twenties in good health. Some clones in this sample may be carry-over from other donors' samples. The sample was memory CD4+ T cells from PBMCs. Subset: CD45RA-negative fraction. The CDR3 bases are TGTGCCAGCAGCTTAGCAAGGGGGGCCGGAGGCACAGATACGCAGTATTTT. Amino acids: CASSLARGAGGTDTQYF.